This TCR beta chain was observed in a study of T cell repertoires in cytomegalovirus infection. Concerning this clonotype: Its matching antigen is unknown.

Study conclusions and caveats: Within the response measured ex vivo, HLA-C-restricted CMV-specific TCR beta clonotypes were dominant. Public TCR beta family frequency separated CMV-and-HLA carriers, including in an independent cohort.

Via MiXCR, TCRdb re-called the reads, giving one row per CDR3 protein. The sample yields around 530,000 distinct CDR3 sequences, around 27% seen once. Sequencing was done on a sample of PBMCs. The sequence was obtained from a human donor in good health (CMV status not recorded). Some clones in this sample may be carry-over from other donors' samples.

Written as DNA, the CDR3 is TGTGCCAGTAGTATAGGAGCGGGAGGGCCGACAGATACGCAGTATTTT. Translation gives CASSIGAGGPTDTQYF. This sequence joins TRBV19 and TRBJ2-3; TRBD2 matches 10 bases. The CDR3 loop spans 16 amino acids. Germline V gene lookup returns CDR1 LNHDA and CDR2 SQIVND (reference sequence). V trimming: 1 base; J trimming: 3 bases; junction bases outside the gene matches: 4.